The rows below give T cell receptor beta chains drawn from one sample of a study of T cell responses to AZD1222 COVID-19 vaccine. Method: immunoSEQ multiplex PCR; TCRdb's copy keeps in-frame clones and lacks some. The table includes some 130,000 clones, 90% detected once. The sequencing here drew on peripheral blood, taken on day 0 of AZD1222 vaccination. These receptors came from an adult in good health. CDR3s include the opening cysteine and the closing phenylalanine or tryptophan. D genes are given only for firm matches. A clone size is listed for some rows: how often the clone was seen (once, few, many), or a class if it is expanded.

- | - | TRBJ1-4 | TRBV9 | CASSPRGTHEKLFF | TGTGCCAGCAGCCCCCGGGGGACTCATGAAAAACTGTTTTTT
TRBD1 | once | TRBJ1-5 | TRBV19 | CASIAGQGTQPQHF | TGTGCCAGTATCGCGGGACAGGGGACTCAGCCCCAGCATTTT
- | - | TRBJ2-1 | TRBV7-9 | CASSFVRGSYNEQFF | TGTGCCAGCAGCTTTGTGAGGGGGTCCTACAATGAGCAGTTCTTC
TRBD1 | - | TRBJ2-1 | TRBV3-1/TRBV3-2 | CASSQQGVWFF | TGTGCCAGCAGCCAACAGGGGGTTTGGTTCTTC
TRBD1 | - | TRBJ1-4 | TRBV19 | CASRRRGQDEKLFF | TGTGCCAGCCGTCGGAGGGGGCAGGATGAAAAACTGTTTTTT
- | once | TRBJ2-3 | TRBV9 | CASSVGGEDTQYF | TGTGCCAGCAGCGTAGGCGGGGAAGATACGCAGTATTTT
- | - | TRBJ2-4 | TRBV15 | CATSTLRLAKNIQYF | TGTGCCACCAGCACCCTCCGACTAGCCAAAAACATTCAGTACTTC
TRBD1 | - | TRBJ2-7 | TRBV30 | CAWGRGQVYEQYF | TGTGCCTGGGGCAGGGGGCAAGTCTACGAGCAGTACTTC
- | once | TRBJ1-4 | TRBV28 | CASSLQDVEKLFF | TGTGCCAGCAGTTTACAGGACGTTGAAAAACTGTTTTTT
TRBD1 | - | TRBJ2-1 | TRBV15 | CATSRGQGSLDEQFF | TGTGCCACCAGCAGAGGACAGGGATCTTTGGATGAGCAGTTCTTC
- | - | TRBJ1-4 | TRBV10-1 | CASSDGRGNEKLFF | TGCGCCAGCAGTGACGGACGAGGGAATGAAAAACTGTTTTTT
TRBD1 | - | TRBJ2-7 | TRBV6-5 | CASSPGTDPYEQYF | TGTGCCAGCAGCCCAGGGACAGACCCCTACGAGCAGTACTTC
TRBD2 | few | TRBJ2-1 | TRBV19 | CASSISAHGRSYNEQFF | TGTGCCAGTAGTATAAGTGCACACGGGAGGTCCTACAATGAGCAGTTCTTC
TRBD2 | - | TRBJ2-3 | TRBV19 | CASSTGLAVALSTDTQYF | TGTGCCAGTAGTACGGGACTAGCGGTGGCCCTAAGCACAGATACGCAGTATTTT
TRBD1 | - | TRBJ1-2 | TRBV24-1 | CATRDDRGYGYTF | TGTGCCACCAGAGACGACAGGGGGTATGGCTACACCTTC
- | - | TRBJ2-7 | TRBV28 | CASSHMTFYEQYF | TGTGCCAGCAGTCACATGACATTTTACGAGCAGTACTTC
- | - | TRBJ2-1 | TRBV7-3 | CASSSTGSNEQFF | TGTGCCAGCAGCTCCACAGGAAGCAATGAGCAGTTCTTC
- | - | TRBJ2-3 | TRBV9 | CASGKGGPDTQYF | TGTGCCAGTGGGAAAGGGGGGCCAGATACGCAGTATTTT
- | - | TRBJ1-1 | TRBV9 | CASSVGGSTEAFF | TGTGCCAGCAGCGTAGGAGGCAGTACTGAAGCTTTCTTT
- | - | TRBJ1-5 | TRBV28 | CASRDDRNNQPQHF | TGTGCCAGCAGAGACGACAGAAACAATCAGCCCCAGCATTTT
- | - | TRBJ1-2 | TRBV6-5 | CASSYRGSQGYTF | TGTGCCAGCAGTTACAGGGGCTCTCAGGGCTACACCTTC
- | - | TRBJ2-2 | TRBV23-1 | CASSQSKAPPRASHTGELFF | TGCGCCAGCAGTCAATCCAAGGCTCCCCCGAGGGCGAGCCACACCGGGGAGCTGTTTTTT
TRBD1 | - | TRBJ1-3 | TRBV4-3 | CASSHLIQGASGNTIYF | TGCGCCAGCAGCCACCTTATACAGGGGGCCTCTGGAAACACCATATATTTT
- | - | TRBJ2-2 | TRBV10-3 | CAISEVLAGRNTGELFF | TGTGCCATCAGTGAGGTCCTAGCTGGGAGGAACACCGGGGAGCTGTTTTTT
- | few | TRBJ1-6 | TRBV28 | CASTTLLNSPLHF | TGTGCCAGCACCACCCTCTTAAATTCACCCCTCCACTTT
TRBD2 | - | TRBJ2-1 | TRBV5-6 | CASSFGLTSGFEQFF | TGTGCCAGCAGTTTCGGACTGACTAGCGGCTTTGAGCAGTTCTTC
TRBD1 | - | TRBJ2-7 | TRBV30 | CAWNRDRGSEQYF | TGTGCCTGGAACCGGGACAGGGGTTCCGAGCAGTACTTC
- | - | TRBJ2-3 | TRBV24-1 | CATSPGGGTDTQYF | TGTGCCACCAGTCCGGGGGGCGGCACAGATACGCAGTATTTT
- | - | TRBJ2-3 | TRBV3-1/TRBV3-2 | CASSQDRALGGTDTQYF | TGTGCCAGCAGCCAAGATCGCGCCCTGGGAGGCACAGATACGCAGTATTTT
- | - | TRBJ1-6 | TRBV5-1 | CASSLLGRAENSPLHF | TGCGCCAGCAGCTTGTTGGGCAGGGCGGAGAATTCACCCCTCCACTTT
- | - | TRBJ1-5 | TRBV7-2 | CASSLAEGQPQHF | TGTGCCAGCAGCTTAGCAGAAGGTCAGCCCCAGCATTTT
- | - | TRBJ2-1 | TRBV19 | CASSIRVGEQFF | TGTGCCAGTAGTATTAGGGTTGGTGAGCAGTTCTTC